Shown below are 31 T cell receptor beta chains from a single sample sequenced in a study of STAT5B mutations in CD4+ large granular lymphocyte leukemia. Produced via immunoSEQ multiplex PCR; TCRdb's table is partial and in-frame only. The profile shows 30,000 to 40,000 clones, just over 75% of them singletons. Source material: CD4+ T cells from blood buffy coats. The source of these receptors is a human donor in good health.

This clone has a handful of counts. This chain links TRBV5-1 with TRBJ1-2; D not resolved. This CDR3 comprises 13 residues. Germline V lookup: CDR1 SGHRS, CDR2 YFSETQ. V dropped 0 bases and J dropped 3 bases, with 6 bases sitting between them. As DNA, the CDR3 is TGCGCCAGCAGCTTGGACCCAGACTATGGCTACACCTTC. Amino acid sequence: CASSLDPDYGYTF.

The J gene is TRBJ2-3, the V gene TRBV21-1. TRBV21-1 is marked as a pseudogene. This CDR3 is built from 13 residues. The CDR3 spells CASSWTPWDTQYF. DNA for the CDR3: TGTGCCAGCAGCTGGACCCCCTGGGATACGCAGTATTTT.

The chain combines TRBV6-6 with TRBJ2-3; D remains unclear. In germline, CDR1 is MNHNY, CDR2 SVGAGI (reference sequence). The CDR3 totals 14 residues. With 2 bases removed from V and 0 bases from J, the gap between germline ends came to 6 bases. CDR3 sequence reads: CASSYLGSTDTQYF. The CDR3 DNA follows: TGTGCCAGCAGTTACCTCGGGAGCACAGATACGCAGTATTTT.

This clone was observed a single time. The J gene is TRBJ2-7, the V gene TRBV2; the match to TRBD1 covers 8 bases. CDR1 is SNHLY, CDR2 FYNNEI, per germline. CDR3 size: 15 residues. V lost 1 base and J lost 3; bases outside the gene matches: 5. The CDR3 sequence is CASSEGGTGSYEQYF. The DNA for the CDR3 is TGTGCCAGCAGTGAAGGGGGGACAGGAAGCTACGAGCAGTACTTC.

The chain uses TRBV5-4 and TRBJ1-2; D not certain. The CDR3 length is 16 residues. The V and J ends lost 0 bases and 1 base respectively, with 13 bases between them. CDR1 is SGHNT, CDR2 YYREEE, per germline (reference sequence). The CDR3 loop reads CASSLALSGDNYGYTF. For the CDR3, the DNA is TGTGCCAGCAGCTTGGCCTTAAGTGGGGATAACTATGGCTACACCTTC.

This clone was counted a single time. The genes are TRBV18 and TRBJ1-3; D gene unclear. The germline gives CDR1 KGHSH, CDR2 LQKENI. With 4 bases removed from V and 0 bases from J, the gap between germline ends came to 13 bases. CDR3 length: 16 residues. CDR3 nucleotides: TGTGCCAGCTCACTTTGGACTGAGATCTCTGGAAACACCATATATTTT. This sequence encodes CASSLWTEISGNTIYF.

The J gene is TRBJ1-2, the V gene TRBV11-2, with D unresolved. The CDR3 contains 16 residues. CDR1 and CDR2 from the germline V gene are SGHAT and FQNNGV. Trimming shortened V by 4 bases and J by 0 bases, and 15 bases separated the two germline ends. In nucleotides, the CDR3 is TGTGCCAGCAGCTCGCCGACCCCACTTTCTAACTATGGCTACACCTTC. Translated: CASSSPTPLSNYGYTF.

The rearrangement links TRBV5-4 to TRBJ2-1, with D possibly matching TRBD2 (5 bases). Trimming left V 4 bases short and J 8 bases short, with 19 bases between. The germline V gene encodes CDR1 SGHNT and CDR2 YYREEE (reference sequence). The CDR3 totals 15 residues. The CDR3: CASSPDRARRYEQFF. CDR3 DNA: TGTGCCAGCAGCCCGGACCGGGCCCGGAGGTATGAGCAGTTCTTC. Combining the CDR3 with reference TRBV5-4 and TRBJ2-1 gives the whole variable domain ETGVTQSPTHLIKTRGQQVTLRCSSQSGHNTVSWYQQALGQGPQFIFQYYREEENGRGNFPPRFSGLQFPNYSSELNVNALELDDSALYLCASSPDRARRYEQFFGPGTRLTVL.

This chain links TRBV2 with TRBJ1-6, with D perhaps matching TRBD1 (5 bases). Per the germline V gene, CDR1 is SNHLY and CDR2 is FYNNEI. The CDR3 totals 14 residues. The V end lost 3 bases, the J end lost 9 bases, and 12 bases lay between the germline ends. CDR3 region: CASSELRGISPLHF. The CDR3 DNA follows: TGTGCCAGCAGTGAGCTGCGGGGCATTTCACCCCTCCACTTT. The full variable domain, rest sourced from reference TRBV2 and TRBJ1-6, is EPEVTQTPSHQVTQMGQEVILRCVPISNHLYFYWYRQILGQKVEFLVSFYNNEISEKSEIFDDQFSVERPDGSNFTLKIRSTKLEDSAMYFCASSELRGISPLHFGNGTRLTVT.

The chain employs TRBV5-3 and TRBJ2-5; 8 bases align to TRBD2. TRBV5-3 is flagged as an ORF with uncertain function. This CDR3 is 19 amino acids long. With 0 bases clipped from V and 2 bases from J, the junction kept 15 bases outside the gene matches. The CDR3 DNA sequence: TGTGCCAGAAGCTTGGGATCTTCGGGAGGGGACTATGAGCAAGAGACCCAGTACTTC. Amino acid sequence: CARSLGSSGGDYEQETQYF.

This rearrangement joins TRBV19 to TRBJ2-7, with 10 bases aligning to TRBD1. CDR1 is LNHDA, CDR2 SQIVND, per germline (reference sequence). The CDR3 extends over 14 amino acids. The V segment lost 6 bases and the J segment 4 bases; nucleotides outside the gene matches: 6. The CDR3 reads CASSRQGAIYEQYF. CDR3 in DNA: TGTGCCAGTAGCCGACAGGGGGCAATTTACGAGCAGTACTTC.

V usage is TRBV19 and J usage is TRBJ1-5; D remains unclear. CDR1 LNHDA and CDR2 SQIVND come from the germline V gene (reference sequence). Deletions cut 4 bases from V and 0 bases from J, with 16 bases between. The CDR3 is 17 amino acids. CDR3 region: CASSTPKDGYSNQPQHF. CDR3 coding DNA: TGTGCCAGTAGTACCCCCAAGGACGGGTATAGCAATCAGCCCCAGCATTTT. Complete variable domain (other parts from reference TRBV19 and TRBJ1-5): DGGITQSPKYLFRKEGQNVTLSCEQNLNHDAMYWYRQDPGQGLRLIYYSQIVNDFQKGDIAEGYSVSREKKESFPLTVTSAQKNPTAFYLCASSTPKDGYSNQPQHFGDGTRLSIL.

V and J are TRBV10-3 and TRBJ2-3; TRBD2 is a possible D gene (6 bases). In germline, CDR1 is ENHRY, CDR2 SYGVKD. Trimming removed 2 bases at V and 1 base at J, with 13 bases between. The CDR3 is 16 amino acids. The CDR3 DNA reads as TGTGCCATCAGTGAGGCCCTTGGCGGGGGCACAGATACGCAGTATTTT. Protein product: CAISEALGGGTDTQYF.

The chain links TRBV7-9 to TRBJ2-1; 10 nucleotides line up with TRBD1. Germline assignment: CDR1 SEHNR and CDR2 FQNEAQ (reference sequence). V shed 5 bases, J shed 6 bases, and the junction held 7 bases outside the gene matches. The CDR3 is 15 amino acids. CDR3 region: CASSRTGGSGNEQFF. In nucleotides, the CDR3 is TGTGCCAGCAGCCGGACAGGGGGAAGTGGCAATGAGCAGTTCTTC.

The chain carries TRBV19 and TRBJ2-2, with D tentatively TRBD1 or TRBD2 (6 bases each). This CDR3 has 15 amino acids. CDR1 is LNHDA and CDR2 is SQIVND in the germline V gene (reference sequence). With 8 bases removed from V and 0 bases from J, the gap between germline ends came to 13 bases. The CDR3 nucleotides are TGTGCCAGTCAGAGGGGGGCGACGAACACCGGGGAGCTGTTTTTT. Protein sequence: CASQRGATNTGELFF.

V and J are TRBV10-1 and TRBJ2-3; 7 bases align to TRBD2. The CDR3 has 14 residues. The junction had 9 bases not matched to a gene; V was cut back by 6 bases and J by 6 bases. In germline, CDR1 is WNHNN, CDR2 SYGVQD (reference sequence). Here the CDR3 reads CASRSGRAGDTQYF. The CDR3 DNA sequence: TGCGCCAGCAGATCGGGGAGGGCAGGCGATACGCAGTATTTT.

The count of this clone is one. The chain links TRBV12-5 to TRBJ2-2, with D possibly being TRBD1 (5 bases). The CDR3 spans 13 residues. Trimming left V 6 bases short and J 7 bases short, with 12 bases between. Germline CDR1 reads LGHNT; CDR2 reads FRNRAP. The CDR3 here is CASGQGSGGELFF. In DNA, the CDR3 is TGTGCTAGTGGCCAGGGTTCAGGCGGGGAGCTGTTTTTT.

The CDR3 region is CASSQDRNTGELFF. CDR3 nucleotides: TGCGCCAGCAGCCAAGACAGAAACACCGGGGAGCTGTTTTTT. This chain uses TRBV4-3 with TRBJ2-2; D is undetermined. This CDR3 has 14 amino acids. Germline V lookup: CDR1 LGHNA, CDR2 YSLEER. Trimming took 0 bases from V and 2 from J, leaving 4 bases between them.

The J gene is TRBJ1-3, the V gene TRBV19; tentative D call: TRBD1 (6 bases). CDR3 length equals 16 residues. Trimming took 8 bases from V and 1 from J, leaving 18 bases between them. Germline V gene lookup returns CDR1 LNHDA and CDR2 SQIVND (reference sequence). CDR3 sequence: CASQMPGHYSGNTIYF. CDR3 DNA: TGTGCCAGTCAAATGCCGGGACATTATTCTGGAAACACCATATATTTT.

The rearrangement uses TRBV11-2 and TRBJ2-3; TRBD2 might be the D (6 bases). Between the trimmed V and J ends, which lost 3 bases and 6 bases, there was a span of 13 bases. This CDR3 comprises 14 residues. CDR1 and CDR2 from the germline V gene are SGHAT and FQNNGV. The CDR3 DNA follows: TGTGCCAGCAGCTTCCGGTCGGGAGCGGATACGCAGTATTTT. Translating it yields CASSFRSGADTQYF. Using reference TRBV11-2 and TRBJ2-3 for the parts outside the CDR3, the full variable domain is EAGVAQSPRYKIIEKRQSVAFWCNPISGHATLYWYQQILGQGPKLLIQFQNNGVVDDSQLPKDRFSAERLKGVDSTLKIQPAKLEDSAVYLCASSFRSGADTQYFGPGTRLTVL.

The gene calls are TRBV5-1 and TRBJ2-7; D possibly corresponds to TRBD2 (6 bases). Germline assignment: CDR1 SGHRS and CDR2 YFSETQ. The V and J ends lost 4 bases and 3 bases respectively, with 14 bases between them. The CDR3 loop spans 14 amino acids. The CDR3, as DNA: TGCGCCAGCAGCCCGGCCCCGGGGGACTACGAGCAGTACTTC. It specifies CASSPAPGDYEQYF. The full variable domain, completed using reference TRBV5-1 and TRBJ2-7, is KAGVTQTPRYLIKTRGQQVTLSCSPISGHRSVSWYQQTPGQGLQFLFEYFSETQRNKGNFPGRFSGRQFSNSRSEMNVSTLELGDSALYLCASSPAPGDYEQYFGPGTRLTVT.

The chain links TRBV7-8 to TRBJ1-2; D not certain. V was trimmed by 1 base and J by 4 bases, leaving 10 bases between them. Germline CDR1 and CDR2: SGHVS and FQNEAQ. The CDR3 loop spans 14 amino acids. Here the CDR3 reads CASSLVGRGYGYTF. CDR3 DNA: TGTGCCAGCAGCTTAGTTGGGCGGGGCTATGGCTACACCTTC.

The genes are TRBV5-8 and TRBJ2-5; D assignment may be TRBD1 or TRBD2 (5 bases each). The V and J ends lost 0 bases and 3 bases respectively, with 12 bases between them. From germline, CDR1 is SGHTS and CDR2 YDEGEE. This CDR3 is built from 15 residues. Written as DNA, the CDR3 is TGTGCCAGCAGCTTGGGCCAGGGAGCGAAAGAGACCCAGTACTTC. This sequence encodes CASSLGQGAKETQYF.

The chain uses TRBV5-4 and TRBJ1-2, with 7 bases lining up with TRBD1. With 0 bases clipped from V and 9 bases from J, the junction kept 5 bases outside the gene matches. The length of the CDR3 is 13 residues. Germline lookup yields CDR1 SGHNT and CDR2 YYREEE (reference sequence). CDR3 loop: CASSLGRGDSYTF. The CDR3 DNA is TGTGCCAGCAGCTTGGGCAGGGGGGATAGCTACACCTTC.

The rearrangement uses TRBV19 and TRBJ1-1; tentative D call: TRBD1 (6 bases). Trimming pared 3 bases from V and 3 bases from J, leaving 17 bases between. This CDR3 is 16 amino acids long. Looked up from germline, CDR1 is LNHDA and CDR2 is SQIVND (reference sequence). This CDR3 reads CASSIIYGGAYTEAFF. CDR3 coding DNA: TGTGCCAGTAGTATTATATATGGGGGCGCGTACACTGAAGCTTTCTTT.

This clone was counted only a few times. The gene calls are TRBV10-3 and TRBJ2-1; D call uncertain. The CDR3 is 12 amino acids. The V gene's germline CDR1 is ENHRY and CDR2 SYGVKD. Deletions cut 4 bases from V and 4 bases from J, with 5 bases between. The CDR3 spells CAISGPYNEQFF. Written as DNA, the CDR3 is TGTGCCATCAGTGGCCCATACAATGAGCAGTTCTTC.

V usage is TRBV5-1 and J usage is TRBJ2-2; D is tentatively TRBD1 or TRBD2 (5 bases each). Trimming stripped 0 bases from V and 4 bases from J, with 10 bases between. Germline values: CDR1 SGHRS, CDR2 YFSETQ. There are 15 residues in the CDR3. CDR3 coding DNA: TGCGCCAGCAGCTTGGCGGGGCTATCCACCGGGGAGCTGTTTTTT. This gives the protein CASSLAGLSTGELFF.

The gene calls are TRBV5-1 and TRBJ1-3, with D perhaps TRBD1 (6 bases). In germline, CDR1 is SGHRS, CDR2 YFSETQ. This CDR3 is built from 16 residues. V lost 2 bases and J 0 bases, leaving 12 bases between the germline ends. CDR3 sequence reads: CASSLGQSPSGNTIYF. CDR3 DNA sequence: TGCGCCAGCAGCTTAGGACAGTCTCCCTCTGGAAACACCATATATTTT.

The chain employs TRBV5-6 and TRBJ2-5; TRBD1 agrees at 7 bases. The germline CDR1 and CDR2 sequences are SGHDT and YYEEEE. The J segment lost 4 bases and the V segment lost 4 bases, leaving 10 bases of the junction unmatched. The CDR3 is 15 amino acids. In nucleotides, the CDR3 is TGTGCCAGCAGCCGTCGACAGGGAGTTTTAGAGACCCAGTACTTC. This encodes CASSRRQGVLETQYF.

V gene TRBV28 combines with J gene TRBJ1-5, with D unclear. Germline assignment: CDR1 MDHEN and CDR2 SYDVKM. V was trimmed by 6 bases and J by 6 bases, leaving 12 bases between them. The CDR3 runs 13 residues. The CDR3, as DNA: TGTGCCAGCAGCTCGGGTAGGAGTCAGCCCCAGCATTTT. Encoded protein: CASSSGRSQPQHF. Drawing the rest from reference TRBV28 and TRBJ1-5, the complete variable domain is DVKVTQSSRYLVKRTGEKVFLECVQDMDHENMFWYRQDPGLGLRLIYFSYDVKMKEKGDIPEGYSVSREKKERFSLILESASTNQTSMYLCASSSGRSQPQHFGDGTRLSIL.

This clone was found a few times. The J gene is TRBJ1-5, the V gene TRBV18; D uncertain. CDR1 is KGHSH and CDR2 is LQKENI in the germline V gene. With 5 bases removed from V and 4 bases from J, the gap between germline ends came to 9 bases. The CDR3 is 13 amino acids. This chain's CDR3 is CASSSDTNQPQHF. The CDR3, as DNA: TGTGCCAGCTCATCAGACACAAATCAGCCCCAGCATTTT. Variable domain in full (rest from reference TRBV18 and TRBJ1-5): NAGVMQNPRHLVRRRGQEARLRCSPMKGHSHVYWYRQLPEEGLKFMVYLQKENIIDESGMPKERFSAEFPKEGPSILRIQQVVRGDSAAYFCASSSDTNQPQHFGDGTRLSIL.